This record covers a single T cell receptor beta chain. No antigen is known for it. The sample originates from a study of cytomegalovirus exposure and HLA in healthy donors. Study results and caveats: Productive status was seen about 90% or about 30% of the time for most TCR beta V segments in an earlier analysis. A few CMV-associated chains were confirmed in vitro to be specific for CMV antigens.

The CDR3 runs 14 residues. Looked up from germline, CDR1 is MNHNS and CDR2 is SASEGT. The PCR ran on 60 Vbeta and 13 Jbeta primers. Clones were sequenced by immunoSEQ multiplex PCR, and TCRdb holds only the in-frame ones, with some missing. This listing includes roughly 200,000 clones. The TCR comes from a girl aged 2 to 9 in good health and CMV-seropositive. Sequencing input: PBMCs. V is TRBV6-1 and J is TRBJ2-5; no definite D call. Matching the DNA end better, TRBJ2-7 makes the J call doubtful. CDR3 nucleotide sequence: TGTGCCAGCAGTGAAGGGGCCACCAGCTACGAGCAGTACTTC. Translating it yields CASSEGATSYEQYF.